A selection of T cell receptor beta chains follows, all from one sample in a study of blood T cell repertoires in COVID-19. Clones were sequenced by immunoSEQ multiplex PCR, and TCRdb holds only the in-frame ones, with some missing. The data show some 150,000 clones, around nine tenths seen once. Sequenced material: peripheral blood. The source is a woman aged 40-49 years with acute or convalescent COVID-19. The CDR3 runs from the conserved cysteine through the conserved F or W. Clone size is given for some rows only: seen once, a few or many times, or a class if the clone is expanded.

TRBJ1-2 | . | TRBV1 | CTSRDRDGYTF
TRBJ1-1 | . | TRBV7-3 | CASSTHRGGEAFF
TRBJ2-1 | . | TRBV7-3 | CASSRLAEATYNEQFF
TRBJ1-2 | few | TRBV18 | CASSPTRQLYGYTF
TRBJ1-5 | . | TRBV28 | CASSKSSRGQNQPQHF
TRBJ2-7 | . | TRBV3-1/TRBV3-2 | CASSQTRQSPYSYEQYF
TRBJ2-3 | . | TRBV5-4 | CASSFRRAGGTDTQYF
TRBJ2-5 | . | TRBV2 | CASSGTGEGWETQYF
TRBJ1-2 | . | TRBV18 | CASSPRRDGYTF
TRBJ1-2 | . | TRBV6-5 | CASTNGQGGYTF
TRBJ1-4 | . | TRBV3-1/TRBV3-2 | CASSQVWASNEKLFF
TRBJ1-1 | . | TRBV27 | CASSLQGSTEAFF
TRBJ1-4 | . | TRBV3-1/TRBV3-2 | CASSIQGTGDEKLFF
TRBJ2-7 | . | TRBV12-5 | CASGSRDSFYEQYF
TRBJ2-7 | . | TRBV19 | CASTGGSDEQYF
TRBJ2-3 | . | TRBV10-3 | CAILAGTDTQYF
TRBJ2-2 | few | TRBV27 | CASSFRLSNTGELFF
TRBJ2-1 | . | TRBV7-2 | CASSSTGGSYNEQFF
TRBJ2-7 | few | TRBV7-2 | CASSPAPGLYEQYF
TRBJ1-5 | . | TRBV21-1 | CASSRWGKGQSKNQPQHF
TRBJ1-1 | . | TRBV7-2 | CASSFSPGLNTEAFF
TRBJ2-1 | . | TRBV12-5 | CASGFLGEGLDNEQFF
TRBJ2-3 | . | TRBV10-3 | CAISEPTGLASTDTQYF
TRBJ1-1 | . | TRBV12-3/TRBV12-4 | CASSLGGQAFF
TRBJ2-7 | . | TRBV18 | CASSPRIGDFGEQYF
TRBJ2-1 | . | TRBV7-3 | CASSFLAGGRDEQFF
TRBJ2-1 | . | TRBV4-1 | CASSRTGGGGALGEQFF
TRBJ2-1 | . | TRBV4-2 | CASSQGSWRGGHNEQFF
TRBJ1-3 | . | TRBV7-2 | CASSWSGESGNTIYF
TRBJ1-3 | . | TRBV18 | CASSSRQDNSGNTIYF
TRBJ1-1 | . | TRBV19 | CASRVGHMNTEAFF
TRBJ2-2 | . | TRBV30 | CAWSAYLDTGELFF
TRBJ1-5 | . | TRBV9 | CASSPGQASNQPQHF
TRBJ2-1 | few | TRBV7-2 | CASSTGLAGMRGYNEQFF
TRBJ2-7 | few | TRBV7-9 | CASSRARDEQYF